The clone carrying this T cell receptor (beta chain) came up many times. Its antigen is not known. The data were taken from a study of cytomegalovirus exposure and HLA in healthy donors. The study, taken as a whole, reports: An analysis was carried out at a later point. It showed that HLA-associated TCR beta chains were more clonally expanded than equally common non-associated chains.

The CDR3 is made up of 16 amino acids. Per germline, CDR1 SEHNR and CDR2 FQNEAQ (reference sequence). J gave up 8 bases and V 4 bases, and 14 bases lay outside the gene matches. Use of 60 Vbeta and 13 Jbeta primers characterized the PCR. This table comes from immunoSEQ multiplex PCR, and its TCRdb copy is limited to in-frame clones, with some not included. This repertoire shows more than 130,000 clones, roughly 75% found once; its top ten account for approximately 2.3%. V gene TRBV7-9 combines with J gene TRBJ2-1, with 7 nucleotides matching TRBD2. Material: PBMCs. This receptor was obtained from a man younger than 45 in good health and CMV-seronegative. CDR3 bases: TGTGCCAGCAGCTCACATCCCTCAAGAGGGAGGGATGAGCAGTTCTTC. Translating it yields CASSSHPSRGRDEQFF.